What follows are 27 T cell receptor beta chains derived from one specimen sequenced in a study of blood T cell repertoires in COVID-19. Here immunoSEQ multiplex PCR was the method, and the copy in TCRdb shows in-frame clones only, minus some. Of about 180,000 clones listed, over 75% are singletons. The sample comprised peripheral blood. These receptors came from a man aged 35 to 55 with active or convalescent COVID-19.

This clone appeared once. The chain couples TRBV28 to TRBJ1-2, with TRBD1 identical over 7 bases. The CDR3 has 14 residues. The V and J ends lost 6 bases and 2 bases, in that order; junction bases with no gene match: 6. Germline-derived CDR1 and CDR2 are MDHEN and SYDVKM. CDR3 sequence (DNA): TGTGCCAGCAGGACCCCGACAGGGAACTATGGCTACACCTTC. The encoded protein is CASRTPTGNYGYTF.

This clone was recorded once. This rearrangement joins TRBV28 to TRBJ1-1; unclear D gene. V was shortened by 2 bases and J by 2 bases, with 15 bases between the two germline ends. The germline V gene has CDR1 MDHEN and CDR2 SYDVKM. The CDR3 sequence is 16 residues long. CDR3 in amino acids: CASSLVWSTPNTEAFF. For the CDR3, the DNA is TGTGCCAGCAGTTTAGTGTGGTCGACACCAAACACTGAAGCTTTCTTT.

DNA for the CDR3: TGTGCCAGCAGTTTAACGCAGAGGGTCACTGAAGCTTTCTTT. Translating it yields CASSLTQRVTEAFF. The J gene is TRBJ1-1, the V gene TRBV27; D uncertain. Germline V gene data show CDR1 as MNHEY and CDR2 as SMNVEV (reference sequence). The CDR3 has 14 amino acids. Between the trimmed V and J ends, which lost 2 bases and 4 bases, there was a span of 11 bases.

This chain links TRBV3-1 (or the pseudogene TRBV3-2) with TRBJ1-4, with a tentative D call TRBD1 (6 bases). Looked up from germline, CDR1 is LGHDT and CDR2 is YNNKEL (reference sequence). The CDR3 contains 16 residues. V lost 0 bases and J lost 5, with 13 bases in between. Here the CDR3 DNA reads TGTGCCAGCAGCCAAGATTGGGGGCAGCCAAATGAAAAACTGTTTTTT. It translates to CASSQDWGQPNEKLFF.

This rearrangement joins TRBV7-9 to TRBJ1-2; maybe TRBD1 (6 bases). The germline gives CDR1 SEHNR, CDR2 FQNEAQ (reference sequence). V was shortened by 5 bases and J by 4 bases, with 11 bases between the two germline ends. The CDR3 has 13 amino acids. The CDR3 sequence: CASSHSGVYGYTF. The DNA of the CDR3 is TGTGCCAGCAGCCATTCAGGGGTCTATGGCTACACCTTC.

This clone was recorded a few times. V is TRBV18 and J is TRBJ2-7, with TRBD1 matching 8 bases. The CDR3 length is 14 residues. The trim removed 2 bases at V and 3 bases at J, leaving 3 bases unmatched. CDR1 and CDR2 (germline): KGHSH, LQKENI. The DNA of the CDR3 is TGTGCCAGCTCACCAGACAGGGGCGACTACGAGCAGTACTTC. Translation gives CASSPDRGDYEQYF.

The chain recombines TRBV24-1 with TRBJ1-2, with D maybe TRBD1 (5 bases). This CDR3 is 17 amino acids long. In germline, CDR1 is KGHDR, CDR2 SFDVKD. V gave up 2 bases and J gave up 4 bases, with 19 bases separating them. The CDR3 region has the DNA TGTGCCACCAGTGATTCGGGGGAGGGAACCAGATTCTATGGCTACACCTTC. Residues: CATSDSGEGTRFYGYTF.

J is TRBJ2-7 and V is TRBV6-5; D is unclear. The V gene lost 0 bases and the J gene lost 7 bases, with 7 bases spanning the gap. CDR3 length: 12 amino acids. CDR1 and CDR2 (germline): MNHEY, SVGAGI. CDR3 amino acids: CASSYSTEEQYF. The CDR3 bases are TGTGCCAGCAGTTACTCGACGGAGGAGCAGTACTTC.

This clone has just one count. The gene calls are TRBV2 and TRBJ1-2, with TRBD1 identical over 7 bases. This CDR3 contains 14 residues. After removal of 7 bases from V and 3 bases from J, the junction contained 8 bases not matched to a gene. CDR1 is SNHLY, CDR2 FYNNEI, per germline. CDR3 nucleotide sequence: TGTGCCAGCAAAGCCACAGGGGAGTACTATGGCTACACCTTC. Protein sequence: CASKATGEYYGYTF.

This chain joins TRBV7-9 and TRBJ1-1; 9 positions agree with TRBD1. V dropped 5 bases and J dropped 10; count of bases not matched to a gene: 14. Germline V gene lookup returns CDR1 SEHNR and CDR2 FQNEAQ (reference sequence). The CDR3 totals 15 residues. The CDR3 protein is CASSLDRGNTLRAFF. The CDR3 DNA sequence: TGTGCCAGCAGCCTCGACAGGGGGAACACCCTGAGAGCTTTCTTT.

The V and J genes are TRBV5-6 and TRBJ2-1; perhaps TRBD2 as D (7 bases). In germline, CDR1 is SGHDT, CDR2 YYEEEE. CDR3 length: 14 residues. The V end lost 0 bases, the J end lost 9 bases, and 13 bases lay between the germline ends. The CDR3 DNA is TGTGCCAGCAGCTTGGTTTCGGGGGGCGGTGAGCAGTTCTTC. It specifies CASSLVSGGGEQFF.

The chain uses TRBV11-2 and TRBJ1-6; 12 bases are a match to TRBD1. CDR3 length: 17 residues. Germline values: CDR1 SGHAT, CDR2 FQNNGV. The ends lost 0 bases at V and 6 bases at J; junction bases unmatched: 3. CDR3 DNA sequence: TGTGCCAGCAGCTTAGAGGGACAGGGGGCCCCTAATTCACCCCTCCACTTT. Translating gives CASSLEGQGAPNSPLHF. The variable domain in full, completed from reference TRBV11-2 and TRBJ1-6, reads EAGVAQSPRYKIIEKRQSVAFWCNPISGHATLYWYQQILGQGPKLLIQFQNNGVVDDSQLPKDRFSAERLKGVDSTLKIQPAKLEDSAVYLCASSLEGQGAPNSPLHFGNGTRLTVT.

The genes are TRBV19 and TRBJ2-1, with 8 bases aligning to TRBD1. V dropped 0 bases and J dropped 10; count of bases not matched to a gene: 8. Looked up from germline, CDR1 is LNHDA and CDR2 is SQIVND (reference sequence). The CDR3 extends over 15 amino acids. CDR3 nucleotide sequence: TGTGCCAGTAGTATAGATCGACAGGGGAGGTCCGAGCAGTTCTTC. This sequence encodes CASSIDRQGRSEQFF.

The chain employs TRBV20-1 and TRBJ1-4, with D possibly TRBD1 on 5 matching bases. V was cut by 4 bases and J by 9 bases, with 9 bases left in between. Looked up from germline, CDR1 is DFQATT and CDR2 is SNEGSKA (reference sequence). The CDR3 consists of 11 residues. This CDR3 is CSAIRQQKLFF. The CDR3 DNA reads TGCAGTGCTATTCGACAGCAAAAACTGTTTTTT.

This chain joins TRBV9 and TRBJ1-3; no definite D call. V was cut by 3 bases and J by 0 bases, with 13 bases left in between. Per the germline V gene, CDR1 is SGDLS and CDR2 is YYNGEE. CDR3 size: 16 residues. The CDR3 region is CASSASNRFSGNTIYF. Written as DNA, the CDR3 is TGTGCCAGCAGCGCGTCGAACAGATTCTCTGGAAACACCATATATTTT.

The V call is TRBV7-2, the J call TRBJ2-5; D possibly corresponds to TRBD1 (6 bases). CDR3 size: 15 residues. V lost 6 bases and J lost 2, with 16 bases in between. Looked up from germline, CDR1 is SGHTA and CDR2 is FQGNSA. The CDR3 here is CASSPGTQTQETQYF. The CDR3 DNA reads TGTGCCAGCAGTCCCGGGACACAGACTCAAGAGACCCAGTACTTC.

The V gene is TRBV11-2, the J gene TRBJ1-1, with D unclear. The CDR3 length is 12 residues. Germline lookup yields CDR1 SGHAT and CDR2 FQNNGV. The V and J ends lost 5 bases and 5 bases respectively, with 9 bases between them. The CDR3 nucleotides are TGTGCCAGCAGCGCAGCGGGAACTGAAGCTTTCTTT. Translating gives CASSAAGTEAFF.

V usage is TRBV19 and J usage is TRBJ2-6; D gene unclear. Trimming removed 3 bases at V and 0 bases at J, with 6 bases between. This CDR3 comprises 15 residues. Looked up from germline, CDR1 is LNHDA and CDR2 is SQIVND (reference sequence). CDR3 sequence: CASSITPSGANVLTF. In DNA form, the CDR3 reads TGTGCCAGTAGTATCACACCCTCTGGGGCCAACGTCCTGACTTTC.

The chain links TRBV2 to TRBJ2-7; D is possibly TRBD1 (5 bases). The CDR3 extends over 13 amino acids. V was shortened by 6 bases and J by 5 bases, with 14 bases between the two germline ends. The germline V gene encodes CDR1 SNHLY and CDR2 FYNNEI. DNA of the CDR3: TGTGCCAGCAGCCTCTCGAAGGGGCACGAGCAGTACTTC. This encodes CASSLSKGHEQYF.

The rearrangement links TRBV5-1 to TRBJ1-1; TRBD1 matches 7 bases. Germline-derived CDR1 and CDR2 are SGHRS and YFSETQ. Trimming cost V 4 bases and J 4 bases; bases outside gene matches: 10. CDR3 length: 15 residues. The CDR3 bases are TGCGCCAGCAGCCCCGAACAGGGGTTGGGCACTGAAGCTTTCTTT. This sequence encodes CASSPEQGLGTEAFF.

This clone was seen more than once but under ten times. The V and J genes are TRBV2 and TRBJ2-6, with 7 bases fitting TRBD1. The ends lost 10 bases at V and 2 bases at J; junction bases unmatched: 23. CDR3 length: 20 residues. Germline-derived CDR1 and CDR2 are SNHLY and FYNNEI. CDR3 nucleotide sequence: TGTGCCAACATCCGGGACAGACCTAGCAAGAGAACCGCTGGGGCCAACGTCCTGACTTTC. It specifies CANIRDRPSKRTAGANVLTF.

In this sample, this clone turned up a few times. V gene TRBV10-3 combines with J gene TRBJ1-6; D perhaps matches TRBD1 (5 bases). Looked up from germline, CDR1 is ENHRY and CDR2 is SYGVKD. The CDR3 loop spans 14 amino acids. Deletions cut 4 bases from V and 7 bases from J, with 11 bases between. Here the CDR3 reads CAISARDSNSPLHF. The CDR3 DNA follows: TGTGCCATCAGTGCCAGGGATTCAAATTCACCCCTCCACTTT.

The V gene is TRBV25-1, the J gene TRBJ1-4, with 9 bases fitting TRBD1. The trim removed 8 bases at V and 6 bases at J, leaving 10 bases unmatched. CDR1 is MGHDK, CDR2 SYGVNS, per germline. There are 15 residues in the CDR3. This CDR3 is CASSVGTGLYEKLFF. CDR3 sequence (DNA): TGTGCCAGCTCTGTAGGGACAGGGTTATATGAAAAACTGTTTTTT.

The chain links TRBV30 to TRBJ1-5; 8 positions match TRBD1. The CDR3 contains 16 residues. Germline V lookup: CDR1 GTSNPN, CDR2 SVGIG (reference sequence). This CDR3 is CALASGGSLSNQPQHF. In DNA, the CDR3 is TGTGCTCTCGCATCAGGGGGCAGCTTAAGCAATCAGCCCCAGCATTTT.

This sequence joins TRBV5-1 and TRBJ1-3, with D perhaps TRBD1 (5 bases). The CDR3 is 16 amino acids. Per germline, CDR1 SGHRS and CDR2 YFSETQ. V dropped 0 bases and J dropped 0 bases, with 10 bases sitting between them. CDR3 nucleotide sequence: TGCGCCAGCAGCTTGGATCGGGGGAGCTCTGGAAACACCATATATTTT. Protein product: CASSLDRGSSGNTIYF. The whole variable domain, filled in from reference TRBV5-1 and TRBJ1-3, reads KAGVTQTPRYLIKTRGQQVTLSCSPISGHRSVSWYQQTPGQGLQFLFEYFSETQRNKGNFPGRFSGRQFSNSRSEMNVSTLELGDSALYLCASSLDRGSSGNTIYFGEGSWLTVV.

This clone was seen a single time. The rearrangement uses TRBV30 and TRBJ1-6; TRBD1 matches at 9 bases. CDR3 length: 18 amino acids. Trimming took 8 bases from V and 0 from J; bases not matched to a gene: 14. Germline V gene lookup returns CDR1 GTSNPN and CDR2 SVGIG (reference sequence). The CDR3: CAVGTGSSSSSYNSPLHF. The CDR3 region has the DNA TGTGCCGTCGGGACAGGGAGCAGCTCAAGCTCCTATAATTCACCCCTCCACTTT.

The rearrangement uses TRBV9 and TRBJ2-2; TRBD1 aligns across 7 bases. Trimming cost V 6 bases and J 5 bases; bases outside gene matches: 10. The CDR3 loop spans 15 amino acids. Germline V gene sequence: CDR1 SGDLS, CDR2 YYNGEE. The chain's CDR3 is CASTSWDSQTGELFF. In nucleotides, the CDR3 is TGTGCCAGCACCTCCTGGGACAGTCAAACCGGGGAGCTGTTTTTT. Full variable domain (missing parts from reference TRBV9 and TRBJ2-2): DSGVTQTPKHLITATGQRVTLRCSPRSGDLSVYWYQQSLDQGLQFLIQYYNGEERAKGNILERFSAQQFPDLHSELNLSSLELGDSALYFCASTSWDSQTGELFFGEGSRLTVL.